A selection of T cell receptor beta chains follows, all from one sample in a study of T cells in Graves' hyperthyroidism and ophthalmopathy. From the multiplex PCR reads, TCRdb called clonotypes with MiXCR, one entry per CDR3 protein. The data contain under 350,000 distinct CDR3 sequences, 13% of them singletons. Sequenced input: blood. The receptor set was obtained from a woman in her twenties or thirties with Graves' hyperthyroidism that later progressed to Graves' ophthalmopathy. Each CDR3 is given with its conserved first and last residue. D genes are given only for firm matches. Rows may omit the clone size; those that give it use once, few, many or a size class.

d_gene	v_gene	abundance	j_gene	CDR3aa	CDR3nt
.	TRBV5-6	.	TRBJ2-7	CASSSGPGEQYF	TGTGCCAGCAGCTCAGGGCCCGGGGAGCAGTACTTC
.	TRBV7-8	many	TRBJ2-1	CASSFLRYLLGGSYNEQFF	TGTGCCAGCAGCTTTTTGAGATATTTACTTGGGGGCTCCTACAATGAGCAGTTCTTC
.	TRBV11-2	.	TRBJ1-2	CASSSGGGYYGYTF	TGTGCCAGCAGCTCCGGCGGGGGCTACTATGGCTACACCTTC
.	TRBV25-1	few	TRBJ2-3	CASGVQGDTQYF	TGTGCCAGTGGCGTCCAGGGGGATACGCAGTATTTT
.	TRBV7-2	many	TRBJ2-2	CASSSFRPGELFF	TGTGCCAGCAGTTCTTTTAGACCCGGGGAGCTGTTTTTT
.	TRBV2	many	TRBJ2-3	CASTRGSTDTQYF	TGTGCCAGCACTAGGGGCAGCACAGATACGCAGTATTTT
.	TRBV20-1	many	TRBJ1-1	CSARGQPGGTEAFF	TGCAGTGCTCGAGGACAGCCGGGGGGCACTGAAGCTTTCTTT
.	TRBV19	many	TRBJ1-5	CASSMSATGWNQPQHF	TGTGCCAGTAGTATGTCAGCGACAGGTTGGAATCAGCCCCAGCATTTT
TRBD2	TRBV9	.	TRBJ2-1	CASSALRGDKTYNEQFF	TGTGCCAGCAGCGCTCTCCGGGGGGATAAGACCTACAATGAGCAGTTCTTC
TRBD2	TRBV20-1	.	TRBJ2-1	CSARPRTSGSWYNEQFF	TGCAGTGCTAGACCTCGGACTAGCGGGAGTTGGTACAATGAGCAGTTCTTC
.	TRBV19	.	TRBJ2-3	CASSTGPGDTQYF	TGTGCCAGTAGTACCGGCCCCGGGGATACGCAGTATTTT
.	TRBV9	few	TRBJ2-7	CASSVEPSGGNEQYF	TGTGCCAGCAGCGTAGAGCCTAGTGGTGGTAACGAGCAGTACTTC
.	TRBV4-1	many	TRBJ2-5	CASSQADYFFQETQYF	TGCGCCAGCAGCCAAGCCGACTACTTCTTCCAAGAGACCCAGTACTTC
.	TRBV3-1	many	TRBJ1-1	CASSQEGLGGTEAFF	TGTGCCAGCAGCCAAGAGGGTTTAGGGGGCACTGAAGCTTTCTTT
.	TRBV6-2/TRBV6-3	many	TRBJ2-5	CASSPVLTQETQYF	TGTGCCAGCTCGCCAGTCTTGACCCAAGAGACCCAGTACTTC
TRBD1	TRBV20-1	many	TRBJ2-7	CSARSGTGVNYEQYF	TGCAGTGCACGGTCGGGGACAGGGGTAAACTACGAGCAGTACTTC
.	TRBV18	many	TRBJ2-1	CASSPGTATEQFF	TGTGCCAGCTCACCAGGGACGGCTACTGAGCAGTTCTTC
.	TRBV5-1	many	TRBJ1-6	CASSLGGYSPLHF	TGCGCCAGCAGCTTGGGAGGGTATTCACCCCTCCACTTT